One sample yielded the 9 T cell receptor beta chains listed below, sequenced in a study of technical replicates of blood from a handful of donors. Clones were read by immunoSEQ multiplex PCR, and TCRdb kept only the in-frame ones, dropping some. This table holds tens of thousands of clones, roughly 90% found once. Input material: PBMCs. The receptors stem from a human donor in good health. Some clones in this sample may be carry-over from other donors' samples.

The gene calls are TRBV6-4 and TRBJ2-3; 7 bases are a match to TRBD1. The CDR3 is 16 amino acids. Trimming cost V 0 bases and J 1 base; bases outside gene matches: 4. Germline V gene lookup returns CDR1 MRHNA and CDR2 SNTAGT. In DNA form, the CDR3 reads TGTGCCAGCAGTGACTCGGTAGACAGGGGCACAGATACGCAGTATTTT. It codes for CASSDSVDRGTDTQYF.

The chain's CDR3 is CAIRTGTSGRDYNEQFF. The CDR3 nucleotides read TGTGCCATCAGGACCGGGACTAGCGGGAGGGACTACAATGAGCAGTTCTTC. The rearrangement joins TRBV10-3 to TRBJ2-1, with 16 bases that match TRBD2. Unmatched junction bases numbered 5, after V lost 6 bases and J lost 3 bases. This CDR3 has 17 amino acids. The V gene's germline CDR1 is ENHRY and CDR2 SYGVKD.

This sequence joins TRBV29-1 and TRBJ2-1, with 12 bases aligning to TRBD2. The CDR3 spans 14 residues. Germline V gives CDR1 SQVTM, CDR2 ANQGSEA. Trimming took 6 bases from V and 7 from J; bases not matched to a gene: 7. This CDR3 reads CSVLAGGPGNEQFF. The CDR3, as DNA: TGCAGCGTCCTAGCGGGAGGGCCGGGGAATGAGCAGTTCTTC.

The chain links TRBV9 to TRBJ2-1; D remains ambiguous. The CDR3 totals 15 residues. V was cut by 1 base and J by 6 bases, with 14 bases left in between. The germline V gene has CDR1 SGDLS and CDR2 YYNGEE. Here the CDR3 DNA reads TGTGCCAGCAGCGTATCCTACTCCCCTGCCAATGAGCAGTTCTTC. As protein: CASSVSYSPANEQFF. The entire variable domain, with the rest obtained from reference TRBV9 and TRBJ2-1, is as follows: DSGVTQTPKHLITATGQRVTLRCSPRSGDLSVYWYQQSLDQGLQFLIQYYNGEERAKGNILERFSAQQFPDLHSELNLSSLELGDSALYFCASSVSYSPANEQFFGPGTRLTVL.

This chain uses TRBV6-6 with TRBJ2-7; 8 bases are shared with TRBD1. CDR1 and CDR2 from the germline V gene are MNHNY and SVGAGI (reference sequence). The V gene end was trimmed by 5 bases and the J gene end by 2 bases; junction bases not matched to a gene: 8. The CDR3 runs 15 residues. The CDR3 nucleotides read TGTGCCAGCAGTGGACAGGGTTGGCCTACCTACGAGCAGTACTTC. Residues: CASSGQGWPTYEQYF.

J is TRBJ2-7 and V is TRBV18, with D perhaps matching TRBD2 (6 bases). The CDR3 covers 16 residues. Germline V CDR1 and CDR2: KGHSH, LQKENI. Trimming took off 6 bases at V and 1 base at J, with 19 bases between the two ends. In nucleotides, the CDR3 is TGTGCCAGCTCGGAGGGTCGGGCCTCAAGTTCCTACGAGCAGTACTTC. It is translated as CASSEGRASSSYEQYF.

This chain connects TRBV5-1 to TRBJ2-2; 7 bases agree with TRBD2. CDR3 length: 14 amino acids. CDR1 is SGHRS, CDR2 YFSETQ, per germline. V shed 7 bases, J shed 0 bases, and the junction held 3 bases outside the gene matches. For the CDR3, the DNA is TGCGCCAGCGGGGGGGAAGCGAACACCGGGGAGCTGTTTTTT. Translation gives CASGGEANTGELFF.

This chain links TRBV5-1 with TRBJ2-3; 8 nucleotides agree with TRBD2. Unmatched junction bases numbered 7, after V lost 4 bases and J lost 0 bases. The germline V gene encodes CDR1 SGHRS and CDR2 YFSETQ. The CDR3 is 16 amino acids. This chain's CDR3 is CASSLGTSGSTDTQYF. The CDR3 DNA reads TGCGCCAGCAGCCTCGGAACTAGCGGTAGCACAGATACGCAGTATTTT.

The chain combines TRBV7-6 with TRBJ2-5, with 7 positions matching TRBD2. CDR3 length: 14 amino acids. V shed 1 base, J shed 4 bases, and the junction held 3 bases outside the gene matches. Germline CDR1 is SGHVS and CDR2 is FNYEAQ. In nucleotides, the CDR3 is TGTGCCAGCAGCTTAGGTGCGGGAGTAGAGACCCAGTACTTC. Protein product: CASSLGAGVETQYF.